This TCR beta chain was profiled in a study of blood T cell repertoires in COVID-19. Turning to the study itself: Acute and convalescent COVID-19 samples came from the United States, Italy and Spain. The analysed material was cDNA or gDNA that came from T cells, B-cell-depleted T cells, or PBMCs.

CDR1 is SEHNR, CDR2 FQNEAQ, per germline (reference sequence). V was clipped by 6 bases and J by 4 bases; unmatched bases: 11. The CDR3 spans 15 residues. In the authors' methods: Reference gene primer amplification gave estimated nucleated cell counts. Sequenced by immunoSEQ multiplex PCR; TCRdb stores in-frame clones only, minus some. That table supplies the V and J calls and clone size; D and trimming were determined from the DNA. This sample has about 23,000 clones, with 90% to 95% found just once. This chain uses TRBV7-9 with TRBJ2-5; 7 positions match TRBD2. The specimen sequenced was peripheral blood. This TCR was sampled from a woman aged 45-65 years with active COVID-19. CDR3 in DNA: TGTGCCAGCAGAGCCTCGAACGGGGAGGGAGAGACCCAGTACTTC. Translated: CASRASNGEGETQYF.